A single sample is the source of the 2 T cell receptor beta chains below, sequenced in a study of OX40 agonist ivuxolimab in advanced cancers. Here immunoSEQ multiplex PCR was the method, and the copy in TCRdb shows in-frame clones only, minus some. The profile shows some 140,000 clones, 93% of them singletons. Sequences were derived from CD4+ or CD8+ T cells sorted from blood, sampled in a trial of the OX40 agonist ivuxolimab. The receptors here all came from an adult with an advanced solid tumor such as melanoma, head and neck, liver or kidney cancer.

The chain carries TRBV5-1 and TRBJ2-5; a possible D gene is TRBD2 (5 bases). V was shortened by 4 bases and J by 5 bases, with 12 bases between the two germline ends. This CDR3 contains 13 residues. CDR1 SGHRS and CDR2 YFSETQ come from the germline V gene. The CDR3 nucleotides are TGCGCCAGCAGCCCAAGCGGTGAGGAGACCCAGTACTTC. Amino acids: CASSPSGEETQYF.

The J gene is TRBJ1-2, the V gene TRBV7-9; no firm D call. The germline V gene has CDR1 SEHNR and CDR2 FQNEAQ (reference sequence). The CDR3 has 13 amino acids. The ends were cut back, 3 bases at V and 8 bases at J, with 13 bases in the middle. The CDR3 loop is CASSFDWAGGYTF. DNA of the CDR3: TGTGCCAGCAGCTTTGACTGGGCGGGGGGCTACACCTTC.